These T cell receptor beta chains were read from a single sample in a study of Ad26.COV2.S vaccination and SARS-CoV-2 variants. Assay: immunoSEQ multiplex PCR; the TCRdb copy retains only in-frame clones and omits some. Of more than 300,000 clones in the sample, approximately 90% are singletons; the top ten hold 5.5% to 7%. Specimen: peripheral blood, collected in a trial of Ad26.COV2.S vaccine versus placebo. The receptors were gathered from a person aged 18-60 years who received the Ad26.COV2.S COVID-19 vaccine or a placebo. CDR3s leave out the opening cysteine and the closing phenylalanine or tryptophan. The order of the fields is CDR3 protein, J gene, V gene.

CDR3: ASSYRTSGITDTQY
J: TRBJ2-3
V: TRBV5-6

CDR3: ASSYSSRGGEAF
J: TRBJ1-1
V: TRBV6-5

CDR3: ASSFSGEF
J: TRBJ2-1
V: TRBV7-9

CDR3: SASEVGGNQPQH
J: TRBJ1-5
V: TRBV20-1

CDR3: ASSYPRGQVNQPQH
J: TRBJ1-5
V: TRBV6-2/TRBV6-3

CDR3: ASSFGRVGANSPLH
J: TRBJ1-6
V: TRBV5-5

CDR3: AWAEGGVYGYT
J: TRBJ1-2
V: TRBV30

CDR3: ASSPSREWDSPLH
J: TRBJ1-6
V: TRBV9

CDR3: ASSLGHGQENEKLF
J: TRBJ1-4
V: TRBV7-3

CDR3: AINPGTGGSGREAF
J: TRBJ1-1
V: TRBV10-3

CDR3: ATSRDQGEAF
J: TRBJ1-1
V: TRBV15

CDR3: ASSHTGDGTQY
J: TRBJ2-3
V: TRBV4-2

CDR3: ASGPRTSARNEQF
J: TRBJ2-1
V: TRBV27

CDR3: ASSLFGALNYGYT
J: TRBJ1-2
V: TRBV7-2

CDR3: ASSLSGQGMGNTEAF
J: TRBJ1-1
V: TRBV7-3

CDR3: ASSLGRGGVSYNEQF
J: TRBJ2-1
V: TRBV4-3

CDR3: ASSWGQQETQY
J: TRBJ2-5
V: TRBV7-9

CDR3: ASHEGGAYNEQF
J: TRBJ2-1
V: TRBV7-3

CDR3: ASSVAGGGTSNSPLH
J: TRBJ1-6
V: TRBV9

CDR3: ASRAGGVTQY
J: TRBJ2-5
V: TRBV28

CDR3: ASSESWSEQF
J: TRBJ2-1
V: TRBV2

CDR3: AWNLHPNTEAF
J: TRBJ1-1
V: TRBV30

CDR3: ASSPGSGRGEQF
J: TRBJ2-1
V: TRBV28

CDR3: ASSLSAGVEF
J: TRBJ2-1
V: TRBV12-3/TRBV12-4

CDR3: ASSWGGAAGNTIY
J: TRBJ1-3
V: TRBV7-8

CDR3: ASSSRLAGGLVADTQY
J: TRBJ2-3
V: TRBV11-2

CDR3: ATSYLRSDNEQY
J: TRBJ2-7
V: TRBV15

CDR3: ASSQVGHTIY
J: TRBJ1-3
V: TRBV4-1

CDR3: ASGDQTRGWDTEAF
J: TRBJ1-1
V: TRBV7-2

CDR3: ASSSNHYRSTGELF
J: TRBJ2-2
V: TRBV5-1

CDR3: ASSTGVDLPRKRPF
J: TRBJ1-4
V: TRBV2

CDR3: ASKKVESSYEQY
J: TRBJ2-7
V: TRBV4-1

CDR3: ASSSTVAEAF
J: TRBJ1-1
V: TRBV6-6

CDR3: ASSLGVLVDEQF
J: TRBJ2-1
V: TRBV7-9

CDR3: ASSLRGLAKNIQY
J: TRBJ2-4
V: TRBV28

CDR3: ASSLETGELF
J: TRBJ2-2
V: TRBV5-1

CDR3: ASSLLGGLAGGETQY
J: TRBJ2-5
V: TRBV7-8

CDR3: AINTGMGNTEAF
J: TRBJ1-1
V: TRBV10-3

CDR3: ASSQKGLAGGPDYEQF
J: TRBJ2-1
V: TRBV4-1

CDR3: SARATVEQF
J: TRBJ2-1
V: TRBV20-1

CDR3: ASAYTLYNSPLH
J: TRBJ1-6
V: TRBV19

CDR3: ASSHHRGSYNEQF
J: TRBJ2-1
V: TRBV3-1/TRBV3-2

CDR3: ASSYSRGNEAF
J: TRBJ1-1
V: TRBV7-2

CDR3: SVAVGGRNTQY
J: TRBJ2-3
V: TRBV29-1

CDR3: ASSQEVTGPTYT
J: TRBJ1-2
V: TRBV4-2

CDR3: ASSILDRGRTQY
J: TRBJ2-5
V: TRBV19

CDR3: SASRGVNQPQH
J: TRBJ1-5
V: TRBV20-1

CDR3: ASSQGARLAGDNEQF
J: TRBJ2-1
V: TRBV3-1/TRBV3-2